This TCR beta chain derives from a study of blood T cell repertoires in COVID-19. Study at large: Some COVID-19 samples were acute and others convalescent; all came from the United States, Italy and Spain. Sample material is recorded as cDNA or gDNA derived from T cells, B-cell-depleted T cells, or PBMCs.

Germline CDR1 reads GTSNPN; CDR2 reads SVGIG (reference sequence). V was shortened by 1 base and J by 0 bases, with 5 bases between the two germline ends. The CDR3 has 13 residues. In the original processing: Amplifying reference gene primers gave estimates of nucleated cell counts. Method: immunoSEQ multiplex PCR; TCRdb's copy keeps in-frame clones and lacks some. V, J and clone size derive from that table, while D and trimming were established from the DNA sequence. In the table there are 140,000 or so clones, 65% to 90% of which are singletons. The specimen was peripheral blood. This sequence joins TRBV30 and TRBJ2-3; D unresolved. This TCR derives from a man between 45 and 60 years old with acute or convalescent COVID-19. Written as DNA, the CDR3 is TGTGCCTGGAGTGGGGCTAGCACAGATACGCAGTATTTT. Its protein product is CAWSGASTDTQYF. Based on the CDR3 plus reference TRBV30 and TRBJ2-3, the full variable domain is SQTIHQWPATLVQPVGSPLSLECTVEGTSNPNLYWYRQAAGRGLQLLFYSVGIGQISSEVPQNLSASRPQDRQFILSSKKLLLSDSGFYLCAWSGASTDTQYFGPGTRLTVL.